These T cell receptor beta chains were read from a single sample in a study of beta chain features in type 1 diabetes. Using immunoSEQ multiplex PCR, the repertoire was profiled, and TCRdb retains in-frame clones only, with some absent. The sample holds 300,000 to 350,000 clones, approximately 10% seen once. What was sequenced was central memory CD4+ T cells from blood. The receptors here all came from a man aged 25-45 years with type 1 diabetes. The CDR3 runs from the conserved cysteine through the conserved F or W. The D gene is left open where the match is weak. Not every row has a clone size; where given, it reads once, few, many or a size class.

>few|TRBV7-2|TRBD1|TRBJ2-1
CASSPAGTGGYHEQFF
TGTGCCAGCAGCCCAGCTGGGACAGGGGGCTATCATGAGCAGTTCTTC
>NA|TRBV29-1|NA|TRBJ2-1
CSGQDLEGNEQFF
TGCAGCGGTCAGGATTTGGAGGGCAATGAGCAGTTCTTC
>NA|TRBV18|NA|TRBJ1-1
CASSPTASEAFF
TGTGCCAGCTCACCTACGGCCTCTGAAGCTTTCTTT
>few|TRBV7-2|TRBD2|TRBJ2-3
CASSSQGLAEDTQYF
TGTGCCAGCAGCTCTCAGGGACTAGCGGAAGATACGCAGTATTTT
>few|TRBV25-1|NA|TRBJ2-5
CASSELGQGNQETQYF
TGTGCCAGCAGTGAGTTAGGCCAGGGGAACCAAGAGACCCAGTACTTC
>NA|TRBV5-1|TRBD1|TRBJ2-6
CASSSSGTGHSGANVLTF
TGCGCCAGCAGCTCTTCCGGGACAGGGCACTCTGGGGCCAACGTCCTGACTTTC
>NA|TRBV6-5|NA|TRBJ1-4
CASSYHVSGREKLFF
TGTGCCAGCAGTTATCACGTATCCGGTAGAGAAAAACTGTTTTTT
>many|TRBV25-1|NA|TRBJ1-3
CASSKAGNTIYF
TGTGCCAGTTCTAAAGCTGGAAACACCATATATTTT
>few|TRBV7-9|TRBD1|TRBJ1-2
CASSRQGHDGYTF
TGTGCCAGCAGCCGACAGGGACACGATGGCTACACCTTC
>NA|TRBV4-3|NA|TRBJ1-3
CASSQDGGGPGSGNTIYF
TGCGCCAGCAGCCAAGATGGCGGGGGGCCGGGTTCTGGAAACACCATATATTTT
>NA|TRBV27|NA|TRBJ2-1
CASSQWGPWDEQFF
TGTGCCAGCAGTCAGTGGGGACCCTGGGATGAGCAGTTCTTC
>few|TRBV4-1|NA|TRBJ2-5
CASSQDRGGPETQYF
TGCGCCAGCAGCCAAGATCGGGGCGGGCCAGAGACCCAGTACTTC
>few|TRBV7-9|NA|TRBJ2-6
CASSFDHAGANVLTF
TGTGCCAGCAGCTTCGACCATGCTGGGGCCAACGTCCTGACTTTC
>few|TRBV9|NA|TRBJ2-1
CASSVVGGEQFF
TGTGCCAGCAGCGTAGTGGGTGGCGAGCAGTTCTTC
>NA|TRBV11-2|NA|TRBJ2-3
CASGLMTDTQYF
TGTGCCAGCGGGCTTATGACAGATACGCAGTATTTT
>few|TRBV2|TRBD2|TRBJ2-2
CASVPGLETGELFF
TGTGCCAGCGTACCGGGACTAGAGACCGGGGAGCTGTTTTTT
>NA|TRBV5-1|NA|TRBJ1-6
CASSLVQGENSPLHF
TGCGCCAGCAGCTTGGTCCAGGGTGAAAATTCACCCCTCCACTTT
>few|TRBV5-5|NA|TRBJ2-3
CASSLGYRTDTQYF
TGTGCCAGCAGCTTGGGCTACAGGACAGATACGCAGTATTTT
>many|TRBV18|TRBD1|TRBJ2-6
CASSPRTGEGSGANVLTF
TGTGCCAGCTCACCACGGACAGGGGAAGGTTCTGGGGCCAACGTCCTGACTTTC
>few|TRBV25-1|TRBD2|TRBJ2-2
CASSESGANTGELFF
TGTGCCAGCAGTGAAAGCGGGGCGAACACCGGGGAGCTGTTTTTT
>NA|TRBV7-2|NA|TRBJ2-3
CASSRGSGSTDTQYF
TGTGCCAGCAGCCGCGGGTCAGGGAGTACAGATACGCAGTATTTT
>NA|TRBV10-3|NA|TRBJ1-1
CAISESLSLNTEAFF
TGTGCCATCAGTGAGTCGTTAAGTCTGAACACTGAAGCTTTCTTT
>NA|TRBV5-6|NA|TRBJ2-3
CASSLTISTDTQYF
TGTGCCAGCAGCTTGACCATTAGCACAGATACGCAGTATTTT
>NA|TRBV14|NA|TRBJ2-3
CASSLVAGTQYF
TGTGCCAGCAGCCTCGTTGCGGGTACGCAGTATTTT
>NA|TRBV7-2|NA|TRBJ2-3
CASSFMGGTDTQYF
TGTGCCAGCAGCTTTATGGGGGGCACAGATACGCAGTATTTT
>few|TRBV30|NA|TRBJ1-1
CAWSEYVNTEAFF
TGTGCCTGGAGTGAATACGTAAACACTGAAGCTTTCTTT
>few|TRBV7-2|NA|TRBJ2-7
CASSFDGSTYEQYF
TGTGCCAGCAGCTTTGACGGCTCAACCTACGAGCAGTACTTC
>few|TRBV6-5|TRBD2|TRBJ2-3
CASREWGGADTQYF
TGTGCCAGCAGGGAGTGGGGGGGTGCAGATACGCAGTATTTT
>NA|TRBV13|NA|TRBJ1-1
CASSLGRRGYEAFF
TGTGCCAGCAGCTTAGGCAGGAGGGGGTATGAAGCTTTCTTT
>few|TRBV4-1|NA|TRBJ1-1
CASSQEPTGVTEAFF
TGCGCCAGCAGCCAAGAACCCACGGGAGTCACTGAAGCTTTCTTT
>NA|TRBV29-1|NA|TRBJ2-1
CSVSRGDAYNEQFF
TGCAGCGTCTCGAGGGGGGACGCATACAATGAGCAGTTCTTC
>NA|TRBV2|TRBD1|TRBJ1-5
CASSGQGEAPQHF
TGTGCCAGCAGTGGACAGGGGGAAGCGCCCCAGCATTTT
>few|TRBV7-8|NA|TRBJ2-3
CASTRGFTDTQYF
TGTGCCAGCACCCGGGGCTTCACAGATACGCAGTATTTT
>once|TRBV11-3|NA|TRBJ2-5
CASSRGTWETQYF
TGTGCCAGCAGCCGCGGGACGTGGGAGACCCAGTACTTC
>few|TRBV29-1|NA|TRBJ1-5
CSVAKGVGQPQHF
TGCAGCGTTGCGAAGGGGGTAGGGCAGCCCCAGCATTTT
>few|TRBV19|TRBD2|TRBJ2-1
CATSPGGNEQFF
TGTGCCACCTCCCCCGGGGGGAATGAGCAGTTCTTC
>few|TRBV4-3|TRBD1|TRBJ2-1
CASRGQGYNEQFF
TGCGCCAGCAGAGGACAGGGGTACAATGAGCAGTTCTTC
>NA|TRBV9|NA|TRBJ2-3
CASSLALGDTQYF
TGTGCCAGCAGCTTAGCCTTAGGGGATACGCAGTATTTT
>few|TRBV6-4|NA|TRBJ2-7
CASSDSQPRSSYEQYF
TGTGCCAGCAGTGACTCGCAGCCCAGAAGCTCCTACGAGCAGTACTTC
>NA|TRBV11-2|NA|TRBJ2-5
CASSLRQGWETQYF
TGTGCCAGCAGCTTACGGCAGGGCTGGGAGACCCAGTACTTC
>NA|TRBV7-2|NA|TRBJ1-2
CASSLGQQYYGYTF
TGTGCCAGCAGCTTAGGGCAGCAATACTATGGCTACACCTTC
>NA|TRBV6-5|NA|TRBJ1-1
CASSRTRTEAFF
TGTGCCAGCAGCAGGACTCGGACTGAAGCTTTCTTT
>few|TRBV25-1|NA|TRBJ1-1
CASSDSLRGPAFF
TGTGCCAGCAGTGATTCCCTCAGGGGACCAGCTTTCTTT
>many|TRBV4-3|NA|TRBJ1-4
CASSQDSGATNEKLFF
TGCGCCAGCAGCCAAGATTCGGGGGCTACTAATGAAAAACTGTTTTTT
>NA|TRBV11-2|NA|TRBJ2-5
CASSPEQGPWETQYF
TGTGCCAGCAGCCCCGAACAGGGACCGTGGGAGACCCAGTACTTC
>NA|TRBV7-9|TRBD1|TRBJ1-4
CASSPDRGRDREKLFF
TGTGCCAGCAGCCCGGACAGGGGCCGCGATAGGGAAAAACTGTTTTTT
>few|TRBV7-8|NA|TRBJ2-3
CASSLVSSGRTDTQYF
TGTGCCAGCAGCTTAGTCAGCTCAGGGCGAACAGATACGCAGTATTTT
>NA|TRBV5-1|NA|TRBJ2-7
CASSLGGQGSWDEQYF
TGCGCCAGCAGCTTGGGGGGTCAGGGTTCGTGGGACGAGCAGTACTTC